A single sample is the source of the 20 T cell receptor beta chains below, sequenced in a study of vaccination and CD4 T cells after COVID-19. Antigens of these TCRs are unknown. The Oncomine TCR Beta short-read assay generated sequence data from the DNA of cultured CD4+ T cells. Each CDR3 protein is one row after TCRdb ran MiXCR on the PCR reads. The table includes about 15,000 distinct CDR3 sequences, roughly 50% detected once. Indicated treatment: approximately 9-day PBMC culture with coronavirus spike peptide pools or control peptides (ViraFEST assay). This material consisted of CD4+ T cells from blood, cultured in vitro, taken before SARS-CoV-2 vaccination. The receptors shown here come from a human donor who had recovered from COVID-19.

This clonotype has a handful of counts. The genes are TRBV7-2 and TRBJ1-5; the D is unclear. Germline CDR1 SGHTA, CDR2 FQGNSA. With 1 base removed from V and 3 bases from J, the gap between germline ends came to 10 bases. The CDR3 consists of 15 residues. This CDR3 is CASSLDGLINQPQHF. CDR3 in DNA: TGTGCCAGCAGCTTAGACGGACTGATCAATCAGCCCCAGCATTTT.

V and J are TRBV28 and TRBJ2-2; D remains unclear. The CDR3 totals 14 residues. V lost 8 bases, J lost 8 bases, and 18 bases lay in between. CDR1 and CDR2 (germline): MDHEN, SYDVKM. The CDR3 loop is CASSGSPLHGELFF. The CDR3 coding sequence is TGTGCCAGCTCCGGGTCGCCACTTCATGGGGAGCTGTTTTTT.

The chain links TRBV20-1 to TRBJ2-1; D could derive from TRBD1 or TRBD2 (7 bases each). Germline CDR1 and CDR2: DFQATT and SNEGSKA (reference sequence). The ends were cut back, 6 bases at V and 10 bases at J, with 31 bases in the middle. The CDR3 contains 17 residues. This chain's CDR3 is CSAPTGISLQRGREQFF. CDR3 bases: TGCAGTGCCCCGACAGGGATCTCTCTGCAGCGGGGTCGAGAGCAGTTCTTC.

This chain uses TRBV11-2 with TRBJ2-1; D possibly corresponds to TRBD2 (5 bases). CDR1 and CDR2 (germline): SGHAT, FQNNGV. The CDR3 sequence is 17 residues long. V was shortened by 2 bases and J by 0 bases, with 14 bases between the two germline ends. In nucleotides, the CDR3 is TGTGCCAGCAGCTTATCGCGAGCGGCCACCTCCTACAATGAGCAGTTCTTC. Translated: CASSLSRAATSYNEQFF.

A few counts support this clonotype. This chain joins TRBV7-9 and TRBJ1-3, with D hard to call. The CDR3 totals 14 residues. The V end was cut by 6 bases, the J end by 0 bases, with 9 bases between. The V gene's germline CDR1 is SEHNR and CDR2 FQNEAQ (reference sequence). CDR3 sequence: CASRDTVSGNTIYF. DNA of the CDR3: TGTGCCAGCAGAGACACCGTCTCTGGAAACACCATATATTTT.

This clonotype came up a few times. The chain couples TRBV11-2 to TRBJ2-1; D perhaps matches TRBD2 (5 bases). V lost 1 base to trimming and J lost 14 bases, with 24 bases between them. Germline V gene lookup returns CDR1 SGHAT and CDR2 FQNNGV. This CDR3 has 16 residues. This CDR3 reads CASSLVPQLGINGKFF. The CDR3 bases are TGTGCCAGCAGCTTAGTCCCGCAACTAGGGATCAATGGCAAGTTCTTC.

This clonotype was seen more than once but under ten times. The chain joins TRBV10-1 to TRBJ1-2; D is unresolved. There are 13 residues in the CDR3. CDR1 and CDR2 from the germline V gene are WNHNN and SYGVQD (reference sequence). Trimming took 0 bases from V and 3 from J, leaving 5 bases between them. The CDR3: CASSESGDYGYTF. CDR3 DNA: TGCGCCAGCAGTGAGTCTGGGGACTATGGCTACACCTTC.

This chain joins TRBV7-9 and TRBJ1-4, with no clear D. Germline V lookup: CDR1 SEHNR, CDR2 FQNEAQ (reference sequence). The germline V and J ends were trimmed by 2 bases and 7 bases, with 14 bases remaining between them. There are 15 residues in the CDR3. CDR3 loop: CASSLFLRTSEKLFF. CDR3 DNA sequence: TGTGCCAGCAGCTTATTCCTGCGGACCTCTGAAAAACTGTTTTTT.

This clonotype was counted a few times. This chain connects TRBV6-1 to TRBJ1-2; the match to TRBD1 covers 7 bases. Germline CDR1 and CDR2: MNHNS and SASEGT. V gave up 6 bases and J gave up 2 bases; unmatched junction bases: 0. The CDR3 sequence is 12 residues long. The CDR3 sequence: CASRTGNYGYTF. The CDR3 DNA reads as TGTGCCAGCAGGACAGGGAACTATGGCTACACCTTC.

This chain joins TRBV10-3 and TRBJ1-2; D gene uncertain. Germline CDR1 ENHRY, CDR2 SYGVKD. CDR3 length equals 15 residues. V lost 4 bases, J lost 1 base, and 13 bases lay in between. The CDR3 DNA reads TGTGCCATCAGTGGAACGGGCAGGCTTAACTATGGCTACACCTTC. It yields the protein CAISGTGRLNYGYTF.

The genes are TRBV18 and TRBJ1-5; D might be TRBD1 (5 bases). The CDR3 spans 13 residues. Germline V gene sequence: CDR1 KGHSH, CDR2 LQKENI. Deletions cut 6 bases from V and 7 bases from J, with 13 bases between. In DNA form, the CDR3 reads TGTGCCAGCTCCGACAGTGAGGACCAGCCCCAGCATTTT. It is translated as CASSDSEDQPQHF.

The J gene is TRBJ1-2, the V gene TRBV7-2; 8 nucleotides agree with TRBD1. This CDR3 comprises 13 residues. From germline, CDR1 is SGHTA and CDR2 FQGNSA. V trimming: 5 bases; J trimming: 7 bases; junction bases outside the gene matches: 6. This CDR3 reads CASSPQGGSGYTF. CDR3 DNA: TGTGCCAGCAGCCCACAGGGGGGGTCTGGCTACACCTTC.

This clonotype came up a few times. J is TRBJ1-2 and V is TRBV27, with 9 bases matching TRBD1. The CDR3 contains 13 residues. Germline CDR1 is MNHEY and CDR2 is SMNVEV (reference sequence). Trimming at V came to 5 bases and at J to 5 bases, leaving 3 bases not matched to a gene. CDR3 region: CASSHRGLYGYTF. CDR3 sequence (DNA): TGTGCCAGCAGTCACAGGGGGCTTTATGGCTACACCTTC.

This chain joins TRBV5-1 and TRBJ2-7, with 9 bases identical to TRBD2. The germline CDR1 and CDR2 sequences are SGHRS and YFSETQ. This CDR3 contains 15 residues. V shed 1 base and J 2 bases; nucleotides not matched to a gene: 4. CDR3 nucleotides: TGCGCCAGCAGCTTGTTTGGCGGGGGGGCCTACGAGCAGTACTTC. It specifies CASSLFGGGAYEQYF. Filled out from reference TRBV5-1 and TRBJ2-7, the complete variable domain reads KAGVTQTPRYLIKTRGQQVTLSCSPISGHRSVSWYQQTPGQGLQFLFEYFSETQRNKGNFPGRFSGRQFSNSRSEMNVSTLELGDSALYLCASSLFGGGAYEQYFGPGTRLTVT.

Here the CDR3 DNA reads TGCGCCAGCAGGGACAGGCAGGGGCCAACCTATGGCTACACCTTC. It yields the protein CASRDRQGPTYGYTF. The V and J genes are TRBV4-1 and TRBJ1-2, with TRBD1 identical over 7 bases. With V trimmed by 6 bases and J by 4 bases, 11 bases remained unmatched. This CDR3 comprises 15 residues. CDR1 MGHRA and CDR2 YSYEKL come from the germline V gene.

The V call is TRBV20-1, the J call TRBJ2-3; TRBD2 matches at 7 bases. The CDR3 covers 13 residues. Unmatched junction bases numbered 1, after V lost 2 bases and J lost 2 bases. Germline V gene sequence: CDR1 DFQATT, CDR2 SNEGSKA (reference sequence). Here the CDR3 reads CSARLADTDTQYF. The CDR3 DNA is TGCAGTGCTAGACTAGCGGACACAGATACGCAGTATTTT.

This clonotype was seen only a few times. The chain carries TRBV29-1 and TRBJ2-7, with 9 positions matching TRBD2. This CDR3 has 14 residues. The germline V gene has CDR1 SQVTM and CDR2 ANQGSEA. The J segment lost 5 bases and the V segment lost 6 bases, leaving 11 bases of the junction unmatched. CDR3 sequence reads: CSVAPGLAGHEQYF. The CDR3 bases are TGCAGCGTCGCACCGGGACTAGCTGGCCACGAGCAGTACTTC.

This clonotype is a singleton in its sample. This sequence joins TRBV11-2 and TRBJ1-2, with D perhaps TRBD1 (6 bases). Trimming shortened V by 3 bases and J by 8 bases, and 10 bases separated the two germline ends. The germline CDR1 and CDR2 sequences are SGHAT and FQNNGV. The CDR3 is 12 residues long. CDR3 loop: CASSFRGRGYTF. As DNA, the CDR3 is TGTGCCAGCAGCTTCAGGGGTCGCGGCTACACCTTC. Filled out from reference TRBV11-2 and TRBJ1-2, the complete variable domain reads EAGVAQSPRYKIIEKRQSVAFWCNPISGHATLYWYQQILGQGPKLLIQFQNNGVVDDSQLPKDRFSAERLKGVDSTLKIQPAKLEDSAVYLCASSFRGRGYTFGSGTRLTVV.

The gene calls are TRBV2 and TRBJ2-6, with 12 bases identical to TRBD1. CDR3 length equals 17 residues. The ends lost 6 bases at V and 4 bases at J; junction bases unmatched: 7. Germline V CDR1 and CDR2: SNHLY, FYNNEI. CDR3 in amino acids: CASRPGQGAAGANVLTF. In DNA form, the CDR3 reads TGTGCCAGCAGGCCGGGACAGGGGGCTGCGGGGGCCAACGTCCTGACTTTC.

The chain employs TRBV5-4 and TRBJ2-3, with D uncertain. CDR1 is SGHNT and CDR2 is YYREEE in the germline V gene (reference sequence). V was pared by 4 bases and J by 5 bases, with 8 bases between. The CDR3 totals 12 residues. CDR3 sequence: CASSRSGDTQYF. The CDR3 nucleotides are TGTGCCAGCAGCCGTTCGGGAGATACGCAGTATTTT.